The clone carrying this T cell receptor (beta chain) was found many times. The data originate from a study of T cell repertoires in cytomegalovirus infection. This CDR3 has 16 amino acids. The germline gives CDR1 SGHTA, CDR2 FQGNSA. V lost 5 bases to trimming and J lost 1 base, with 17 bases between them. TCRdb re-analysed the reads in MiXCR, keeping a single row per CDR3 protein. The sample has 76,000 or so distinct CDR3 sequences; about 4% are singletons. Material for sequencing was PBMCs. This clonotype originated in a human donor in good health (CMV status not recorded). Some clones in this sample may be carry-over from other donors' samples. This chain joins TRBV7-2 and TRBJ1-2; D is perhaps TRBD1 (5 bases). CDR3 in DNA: TGTGCCAGCAGCCCCGATACCGGGAGGGGTAACTATGGCTACACCTTC. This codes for CASSPDTGRGNYGYTF.